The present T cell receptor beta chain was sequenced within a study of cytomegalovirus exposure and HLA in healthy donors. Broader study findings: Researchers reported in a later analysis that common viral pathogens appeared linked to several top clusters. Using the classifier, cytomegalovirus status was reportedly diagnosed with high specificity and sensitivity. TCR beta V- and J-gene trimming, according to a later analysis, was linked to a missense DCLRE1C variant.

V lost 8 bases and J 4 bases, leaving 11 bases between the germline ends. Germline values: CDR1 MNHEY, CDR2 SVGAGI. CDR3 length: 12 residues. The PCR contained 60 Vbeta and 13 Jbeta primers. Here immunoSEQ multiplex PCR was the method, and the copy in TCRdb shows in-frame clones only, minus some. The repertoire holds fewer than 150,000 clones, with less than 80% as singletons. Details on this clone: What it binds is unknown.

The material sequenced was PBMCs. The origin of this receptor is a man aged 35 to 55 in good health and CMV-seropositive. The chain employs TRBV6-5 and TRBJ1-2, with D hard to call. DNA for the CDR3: TGTGCCAGCGAGGGCCGAACCTATGGCTACACCTTC. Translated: CASEGRTYGYTF.